This T cell receptor beta chain was captured in a study of shared clonotypes between healthy human individuals. The protocol was immunoSEQ multiplex PCR, while the TCRdb copy is restricted to in-frame clones and leaves out a portion. The data show about 510,000 clones, 90% to 97% seen once. The sample taken for sequencing was naive CD4+ T cells sorted from blood. The subset is: CD45RA+ positively selected. The source of this sequence is a young woman in good health.

In nucleotides, the CDR3 is TGTGCCAGTAGTATCAGGGGAATCACAGATACGCAGTATTTT. Amino acid sequence: CASSIRGITDTQYF. V gene TRBV19 combines with J gene TRBJ2-3; TRBD1 is a possible D gene (6 bases). Germline V gene sequence: CDR1 LNHDA, CDR2 SQIVND (reference sequence). This CDR3 spans 14 amino acids. V gave up 3 bases and J gave up 2 bases, with 9 bases separating them.